The 22 T cell receptor beta chains below were found in one sample sequenced in a study of shared T cell receptors in the human thymus. Sequenced by immunoSEQ multiplex PCR; TCRdb stores in-frame clones only, minus some. This sample has fewer than 700,000 clones, with around nine tenths found just once. These data were also reused for a study on human thymus T cells.

Sequencing input: thymocytes. The origin of the receptors is a boy in the first two years of life with a congenital heart defect.

The rearrangement joins TRBV28 to TRBJ1-2; 7 nucleotides line up with TRBD1. CDR1 MDHEN and CDR2 SYDVKM come from the germline V gene. The V segment lost 6 bases and the J segment 8 bases; nucleotides outside the gene matches: 9. The CDR3 loop spans 13 amino acids. As DNA, the CDR3 is TGTGCCAGCAGAATTACCGGGACAGACGGCTACACCTTC. Protein product: CASRITGTDGYTF.

The chain employs TRBV14 and TRBJ2-7; D call uncertain. Trimming pared 1 base from V and 4 bases from J, leaving 5 bases between. This CDR3 has 12 amino acids. The germline V gene has CDR1 SGHDN and CDR2 FVKESK. The CDR3 DNA reads TGTGCCAGCAGCCAAGGGCGGTACGAGCAGTACTTC. Translating it yields CASSQGRYEQYF.

CDR3 sequence reads: CASSPSGSSYEQYF. CDR3 DNA: TGTGCCAGCAGCCCTAGCGGCAGCTCCTACGAGCAGTACTTC. The chain is built from TRBV11-3 and TRBJ2-5, with 7 nucleotides matching TRBD2. The DNA end favors TRBJ2-7, so the J call may be wrong. The CDR3 extends over 14 amino acids. The V gene's germline CDR1 is SGHNT and CDR2 YENEEA.

V gene TRBV7-6 combines with J gene TRBJ2-5; unclear D gene. CDR1 SGHVS and CDR2 FNYEAQ come from the germline V gene. The V end lost 7 bases, the J end lost 4 bases, and 13 bases lay between the germline ends. This CDR3 has 13 amino acids. The chain's CDR3 is CASITRTGETQYF. Here the CDR3 DNA reads TGTGCCAGCATAACTCGAACGGGAGAGACCCAGTACTTC.

The chain combines TRBV7-8 with TRBJ2-1, with TRBD2 identical over 8 bases. The CDR3 spans 15 residues. The germline V gene has CDR1 SGHVS and CDR2 FQNEAQ. After removal of 2 bases from V and 10 bases from J, the junction contained 10 bases not matched to a gene. The CDR3: CASSLWTSSSKEQFF. The CDR3 DNA reads TGTGCCAGCAGCTTATGGACTAGCTCTAGTAAAGAGCAGTTCTTC.

The count of this clone is one. The chain combines TRBV27 with TRBJ1-4, with TRBD1 matching 9 bases. The CDR3 extends over 17 amino acids. Trimming cost V 6 bases and J 2 bases; bases outside gene matches: 10. Per germline, CDR1 MNHEY and CDR2 SMNVEV (reference sequence). CDR3 bases: TGTGCCAGCAGATGTGGGACAGGGAGGACGACTAATGAAAAACTGTTTTTT. Amino acid sequence: CASRCGTGRTTNEKLFF. Drawing the rest from reference TRBV27 and TRBJ1-4, the complete variable domain is EAQVTQNPRYLITVTGKKLTVTCSQNMNHEYMSWYRQDPGLGLRQIYYSMNVEVTDKGDVPEGYKVSRKEKRNFPLILESPSPNQTSLYFCASRCGTGRTTNEKLFFGSGTQLSVL.

The chain carries TRBV5-1 and TRBJ2-2, with 8 bases identical to TRBD2. Trimming removed 1 base from V and 7 bases from J; junction bases left unmatched: 12. CDR3 length equals 17 residues. Germline lookup yields CDR1 SGHRS and CDR2 YFSETQ. The CDR3 is CASSLPNGRAVSGELFF. The CDR3 region has the DNA TGCGCCAGCAGCTTGCCAAACGGGAGGGCCGTGAGCGGGGAGCTGTTTTTT.

The CDR3 region is CASSQRLASGIDTQYF. The CDR3 DNA reads as TGCGCCAGCAGCCAAAGACTTGCTAGCGGGATTGATACGCAGTATTTT. The chain is built from TRBV4-1 and TRBJ2-3, with TRBD2 matching 9 bases. Unmatched junction bases numbered 9, after V lost 2 bases and J lost 6 bases. CDR1 is MGHRA, CDR2 YSYEKL, per germline. This CDR3 spans 16 amino acids.

V and J are TRBV6-6 and TRBJ2-1; TRBD2 matches 7 bases. This CDR3 is built from 15 residues. The V and J ends lost 5 bases and 5 bases, in that order; junction bases with no gene match: 9. The V gene's germline CDR1 is MNHNY and CDR2 SVGAGI (reference sequence). This chain's CDR3 is CASSPAWRENNEQFF. In DNA, the CDR3 is TGTGCCAGCAGTCCCGCCTGGCGGGAGAACAATGAGCAGTTCTTC.

V gene TRBV4-1 combines with J gene TRBJ2-3; TRBD2 aligns across 11 bases. After removal of 5 bases from V and 2 bases from J, the junction contained 12 bases not matched to a gene. Germline V gene lookup returns CDR1 MGHRA and CDR2 YSYEKL. The CDR3 has 18 amino acids. Here the CDR3 DNA reads TGCGCCAGCAGCATCCAATATCTAGCGGGAGGATACACAGATACGCAGTATTTT. Translated, it gives CASSIQYLAGGYTDTQYF.

The V and J genes are TRBV7-2 and TRBJ2-3; 8 positions match TRBD1. The V segment lost 5 bases and the J segment 2 bases; nucleotides outside the gene matches: 9. The CDR3 has 16 amino acids. CDR1 is SGHTA, CDR2 FQGNSA, per germline. The CDR3 nucleotides read TGTGCCAGCAGCCTCGACAGGGGATGGGCCACAGATACGCAGTATTTT. Its translation is CASSLDRGWATDTQYF.

The chain recombines TRBV5-4 with TRBJ2-7; the match to TRBD2 covers 7 bases. CDR3 length equals 17 residues. Trimming at V came to 1 base and at J to 2 bases, leaving 12 bases not matched to a gene. Germline V gives CDR1 SGHNT, CDR2 YYREEE (reference sequence). Here the CDR3 DNA reads TGTGCCAGCAGCTTGTATACGGCGGGAGCGGCTACCTACGAGCAGTACTTC. Its translation is CASSLYTAGAATYEQYF.

This clone was recorded a few times. The chain recombines TRBV4-3 with TRBJ2-7, with 7 bases that match TRBD2. Germline loops: CDR1 LGHNA, CDR2 YSLEER. The CDR3 sequence is 14 residues long. V lost 4 bases, J lost 3 bases, and 6 bases stayed unmatched. CDR3 bases: TGCGCCAGCAGCCCGGGGAGGGGCTACTACGAGCAGTACTTC. Translated, it gives CASSPGRGYYEQYF.

The V gene is TRBV6-4, the J gene TRBJ2-1; 16 positions match TRBD2. The germline CDR1 and CDR2 sequences are MRHNA and SNTAGT. The CDR3 contains 15 residues. J was trimmed by 8 bases and V by 6 bases; bases with no gene match: 4. CDR3 in DNA: TGTGCCAGCAGGGCCGGGACTAGCGGGGGGGATGAGCAGTTCTTC. Amino acids: CASRAGTSGGDEQFF.

This rearrangement joins TRBV27 to TRBJ2-7, with TRBD1 as a possible D gene (6 bases). Germline CDR1 reads MNHEY; CDR2 reads SMNVEV (reference sequence). The CDR3 length is 19 residues. The V end lost 0 bases, the J end lost 0 bases, and 21 bases lay between the germline ends. CDR3 DNA: TGTGCCAGCAGTTTATCCTCCCTTGTTGGGGGCGCATCCTCCTACGAGCAGTACTTC. Amino acid sequence: CASSLSSLVGGASSYEQYF.

V gene TRBV7-9 combines with J gene TRBJ2-7; D might be TRBD2 (5 bases). Germline lookup yields CDR1 SEHNR and CDR2 FQNEAQ (reference sequence). The CDR3 consists of 11 residues. V shed 3 bases and J shed 12 bases, with 12 bases lying between them. CDR3 coding DNA: TGTGCCAGCAGCTTTACGGACTCCTGGTACTTC. This codes for CASSFTDSWYF. The full variable domain, with the rest looked up from reference TRBV7-9 and TRBJ2-7, is DTGVSQNPRHKITKRGQNVTFRCDPISEHNRLYWYRQTLGQGPEFLTYFQNEAQLEKSRLLSDRFSAERPKGSFSTLEIQRTEQGDSAMYLCASSFTDSWYFGPGTRLTVT.

Of note for this clone: Other DNA sequences in this specimen translate into the identical CDR3. The chain uses TRBV28 and TRBJ2-1; possibly TRBD2 for D (7 bases). The length of the CDR3 is 16 residues. Between the trimmed V and J ends, which lost 2 bases and 0 bases, there was a span of 11 bases. From germline, CDR1 is MDHEN and CDR2 SYDVKM. CDR3 residues: CASSLGGASSYNEQFF. The CDR3 nucleotides are TGTGCCAGCAGTTTAGGGGGGGCCAGCTCCTACAATGAGCAGTTCTTC.

The V gene is TRBV19, the J gene TRBJ2-3; TRBD2 matches at 7 bases. This CDR3 is 14 amino acids long. With 5 bases clipped from V and 7 bases from J, the junction kept 9 bases outside the gene matches. Germline V lookup: CDR1 LNHDA, CDR2 SQIVND (reference sequence). The CDR3 DNA is TGTGCCAGTAGTCGGGGGGAGGGCCGAAATACGCAGTATTTT. Residues: CASSRGEGRNTQYF.

CDR3 nucleotides: TGTGCCAGCAGCCCGTCCTCCGGACAGGGCGACACTGAAGCTTTCTTT. Translating it yields CASSPSSGQGDTEAFF. This chain connects TRBV9 to TRBJ1-1, with TRBD1 identical over 8 bases. The trim removed 4 bases at V and 3 bases at J, leaving 11 bases unmatched. Per germline, CDR1 SGDLS and CDR2 YYNGEE. The CDR3 length is 16 residues. Based on the CDR3 plus reference TRBV9 and TRBJ1-1, the full variable domain is DSGVTQTPKHLITATGQRVTLRCSPRSGDLSVYWYQQSLDQGLQFLIQYYNGEERAKGNILERFSAQQFPDLHSELNLSSLELGDSALYFCASSPSSGQGDTEAFFGQGTRLTVV.

The rearrangement links TRBV4-2 to TRBJ2-7; 9 nucleotides align to TRBD1. In germline, CDR1 is LGHNA, CDR2 YNFKEQ. This CDR3 comprises 12 residues. V was clipped by 8 bases and J by 4 bases; unmatched bases: 3. The CDR3 loop reads CASSGQGYEQYF. The CDR3 DNA follows: TGTGCCAGCTCCGGACAGGGGTACGAGCAGTACTTC.

The rearrangement joins TRBV7-9 to TRBJ1-4; D ambiguous. Per germline, CDR1 SEHNR and CDR2 FQNEAQ (reference sequence). V lost 5 bases, J lost 1 base, and 20 bases lay in between. The CDR3 is 18 amino acids. CDR3 nucleotide sequence: TGTGCCAGCAGCCCCCAATTCTGGTCGTCGGTAACTAATGAAAAACTGTTTTTT. Its protein product is CASSPQFWSSVTNEKLFF.

The V call is TRBV6-6, the J call TRBJ1-2, with a tentative D call TRBD1 (6 bases). CDR1 is MNHNY and CDR2 is SVGAGI in the germline V gene (reference sequence). CDR3 size: 16 residues. The V and J ends lost 2 bases and 10 bases respectively, with 23 bases between them. The CDR3 DNA is TGTGCCAGCAGTTACCCCCGAGGGGGGGTGGCTATGGACTACACCTTC. Translating gives CASSYPRGGVAMDYTF.